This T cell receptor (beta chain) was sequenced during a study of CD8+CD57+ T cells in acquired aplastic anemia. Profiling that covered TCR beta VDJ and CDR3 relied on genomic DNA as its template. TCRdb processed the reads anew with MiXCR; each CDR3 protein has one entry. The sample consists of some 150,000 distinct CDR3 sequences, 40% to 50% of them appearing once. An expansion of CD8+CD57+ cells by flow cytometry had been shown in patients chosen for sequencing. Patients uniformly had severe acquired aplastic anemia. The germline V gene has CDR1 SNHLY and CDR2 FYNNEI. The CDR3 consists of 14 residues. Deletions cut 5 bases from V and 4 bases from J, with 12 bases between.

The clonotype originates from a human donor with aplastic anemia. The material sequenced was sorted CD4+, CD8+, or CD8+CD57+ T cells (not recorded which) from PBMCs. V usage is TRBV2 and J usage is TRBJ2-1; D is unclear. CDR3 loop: CASSPTSPYNEQFF. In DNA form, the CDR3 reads TGTGCCAGCAGTCCGACCAGCCCATACAATGAGCAGTTCTTC.